The rows below give T cell receptor beta chains drawn from one sample of a study of blood T cell repertoires in COVID-19. Profiling relied on immunoSEQ multiplex PCR, and the TCRdb table lists in-frame clones only, not all of them. Found here are 150,000 to 200,000 clones, 75% to 90% of them singletons; the top ten hold more than 2%. The sequenced sample was PBMCs or T cells enriched from blood (not recorded which). These receptors came from a woman in her twenties or thirties who had recovered from COVID-19. Each CDR3 is given with its conserved first and last residue. The D gene is left open where the match is weak. The size field is filled for only some rows; it gives once, few, many or a size class.

cdr3_length: 11
d_call: NA
j_call: TRBJ1-2
clone_size: NA
v_call: TRBV9
cdr3_aa: CASSVGRNYTF
cdr3_nt: TGTGCCAGCAGCGTAGGGAGAAACTACACCTTC

cdr3_length: 14
d_call: NA
j_call: TRBJ2-1
clone_size: NA
v_call: TRBV7-3
cdr3_aa: CASSLYSGGNEQFF
cdr3_nt: TGTGCCAGCAGCCTATATTCCGGGGGCAATGAGCAGTTCTTC

cdr3_length: 15
d_call: TRBD1
j_call: TRBJ1-1
clone_size: NA
v_call: TRBV19
cdr3_aa: CASSIGQGELAEAFF
cdr3_nt: TGTGCCAGTAGTATAGGACAGGGGGAGCTGGCTGAAGCTTTCTTT

cdr3_length: 16
d_call: TRBD1
j_call: TRBJ2-6
clone_size: NA
v_call: TRBV12-5
cdr3_aa: CASGKQGSSGANVLTF
cdr3_nt: TGTGCTAGTGGCAAACAGGGGAGCTCTGGGGCCAACGTCCTGACTTTC

cdr3_length: 12
d_call: NA
j_call: TRBJ2-7
clone_size: NA
v_call: TRBV18
cdr3_aa: CASSRRQNEQYF
cdr3_nt: TGTGCCAGCTCACGGAGACAGAACGAGCAGTACTTC

cdr3_length: 16
d_call: NA
j_call: TRBJ2-1
clone_size: NA
v_call: TRBV24-1
cdr3_aa: CATARWSPGRSDEQFF
cdr3_nt: TGTGCCACCGCACGATGGTCCCCAGGAAGGTCGGATGAGCAGTTCTTC

cdr3_length: 15
d_call: NA
j_call: TRBJ1-2
clone_size: NA
v_call: TRBV18
cdr3_aa: CASSPFNTGRYGYTF
cdr3_nt: TGTGCCAGCTCACCATTCAACACCGGGAGGTATGGCTACACCTTC

cdr3_length: 16
d_call: TRBD1
j_call: TRBJ1-6
clone_size: NA
v_call: TRBV5-1
cdr3_aa: CASSLTSTGINSPLHF
cdr3_nt: TGCGCCAGCAGCTTGACCTCGACAGGGATTAATTCACCCCTCCACTTT

cdr3_length: 17
d_call: NA
j_call: TRBJ1-2
clone_size: NA
v_call: TRBV3-1/TRBV3-2
cdr3_aa: CASSQDHRRTGTYGYTF
cdr3_nt: TGTGCCAGCAGCCAAGATCACCGAAGAACTGGGACTTATGGCTACACCTTC

cdr3_length: 16
d_call: TRBD1
j_call: TRBJ2-2
clone_size: NA
v_call: TRBV30
cdr3_aa: CAWSVRQGARSGELFF
cdr3_nt: TGTGCCTGGAGTGTACGGCAGGGGGCCCGAAGCGGGGAGCTGTTTTTT

cdr3_length: 13
d_call: TRBD1
j_call: TRBJ1-1
clone_size: NA
v_call: TRBV6-5
cdr3_aa: CASRTGIEAKAFF
cdr3_nt: TGTGCCAGCAGGACAGGGATAGAGGCGAAAGCTTTCTTT

cdr3_length: 17
d_call: TRBD2
j_call: TRBJ2-2
clone_size: NA
v_call: TRBV11-3
cdr3_aa: CASSSPPLGLAAGELFF
cdr3_nt: TGTGCCAGCAGCTCCCCCCCGCTTGGACTAGCCGCCGGGGAGCTGTTTTTT

cdr3_length: 16
d_call: NA
j_call: TRBJ1-3
clone_size: NA
v_call: TRBV9
cdr3_aa: CASSSGSGKSGNTIYF
cdr3_nt: TGTGCCAGCAGCTCAGGATCAGGAAAATCTGGAAACACCATATATTTT

cdr3_length: 15
d_call: TRBD1
j_call: TRBJ1-4
clone_size: NA
v_call: TRBV28
cdr3_aa: CASSFRGRRLEKLFF
cdr3_nt: TGTGCCAGCAGTTTCAGGGGGCGTAGACTAGAAAAACTGTTTTTT

cdr3_length: 17
d_call: NA
j_call: TRBJ2-3
clone_size: NA
v_call: TRBV19
cdr3_aa: CASSHRRVTISTDTQYF
cdr3_nt: TGTGCCAGTAGTCACCGGCGGGTAACCATTAGCACAGATACGCAGTATTTT

cdr3_length: 13
d_call: TRBD2
j_call: TRBJ2-1
clone_size: once
v_call: TRBV24-1
cdr3_aa: CATRAGGRNEQFF
cdr3_nt: TGTGCCACCAGAGCGGGAGGGCGGAATGAGCAGTTCTTC

cdr3_length: 13
d_call: TRBD2
j_call: TRBJ2-7
clone_size: NA
v_call: TRBV6-5
cdr3_aa: CATRTSGTYEQYF
cdr3_nt: TGTGCCACGCGGACTAGCGGGACCTACGAGCAGTACTTC

cdr3_length: 17
d_call: NA
j_call: TRBJ1-5
clone_size: NA
v_call: TRBV19
cdr3_aa: CASSIDLRQGINQPQHF
cdr3_nt: TGTGCCAGTAGTATAGACTTGAGGCAGGGGATAAATCAGCCCCAGCATTTT

cdr3_length: 14
d_call: NA
j_call: TRBJ1-4
clone_size: NA
v_call: TRBV2
cdr3_aa: CASARLRENEKLFF
cdr3_nt: TGTGCCAGTGCTAGATTGCGGGAAAATGAAAAACTGTTTTTT

cdr3_length: 13
d_call: NA
j_call: TRBJ1-5
clone_size: NA
v_call: TRBV9
cdr3_aa: CASSPGVGQPQHF
cdr3_nt: TGTGCCAGCAGCCCGGGGGTCGGCCAGCCCCAGCATTTT

cdr3_length: 14
d_call: TRBD1
j_call: TRBJ1-2
clone_size: NA
v_call: TRBV5-4
cdr3_aa: CASSPQGALDGYTF
cdr3_nt: TGTGCCAGCAGCCCTCAGGGGGCCCTCGATGGCTACACCTTC

cdr3_length: 13
d_call: TRBD1
j_call: TRBJ1-6
clone_size: NA
v_call: TRBV9
cdr3_aa: CATSTGGNSPLHF
cdr3_nt: TGTGCCACCTCGACAGGGGGAAATTCACCCCTCCACTTT

cdr3_length: 13
d_call: NA
j_call: TRBJ1-1
clone_size: NA
v_call: TRBV14
cdr3_aa: CASSTQGYTEAFF
cdr3_nt: TGTGCCAGCAGCACGCAGGGTTACACTGAAGCTTTCTTT

cdr3_length: 14
d_call: NA
j_call: TRBJ1-1
clone_size: once
v_call: TRBV29-1
cdr3_aa: CSVAWRHSNTEAFF
cdr3_nt: TGCAGCGTTGCCTGGAGGCATTCGAACACTGAAGCTTTCTTT

cdr3_length: 13
d_call: TRBD1
j_call: TRBJ1-4
clone_size: NA
v_call: TRBV29-1
cdr3_aa: CSAQGAADGKLFF
cdr3_nt: TGCAGCGCCCAGGGGGCGGCCGATGGGAAACTGTTTTTT

cdr3_length: 14
d_call: TRBD1
j_call: TRBJ2-1
clone_size: NA
v_call: TRBV7-2
cdr3_aa: CASSLAGGGYEQFF
cdr3_nt: TGTGCCAGCAGCTTAGCAGGGGGCGGGTATGAGCAGTTCTTC

cdr3_length: 13
d_call: NA
j_call: TRBJ1-3
clone_size: NA
v_call: TRBV11-2
cdr3_aa: CASSLLGANTIYF
cdr3_nt: TGTGCCAGCAGCTTACTCGGTGCGAACACCATATATTTT

cdr3_length: 15
d_call: TRBD1
j_call: TRBJ1-1
clone_size: NA
v_call: TRBV28
cdr3_aa: CASSLIPTGDTEAFF
cdr3_nt: TGTGCCAGCAGTTTAATCCCGACAGGGGACACTGAAGCTTTCTTT

cdr3_length: 11
d_call: NA
j_call: TRBJ1-1
clone_size: few
v_call: TRBV20-1
cdr3_aa: CSASRAGEAFF
cdr3_nt: TGCAGTGCAAGTAGGGCGGGGGAAGCTTTCTTT

cdr3_length: 13
d_call: NA
j_call: TRBJ2-7
clone_size: NA
v_call: TRBV11-2
cdr3_aa: CASSLGEEYEQYF
cdr3_nt: TGTGCCAGCAGCTTAGGGGAGGAATACGAGCAGTACTTC

cdr3_length: 19
d_call: TRBD2
j_call: TRBJ2-3
clone_size: NA
v_call: TRBV5-4
cdr3_aa: CASSPGTSGGLSTRDTQYF
cdr3_nt: TGTGCCAGCAGCCCCGGGACTAGCGGGGGGCTCTCCACAAGAGATACGCAGTATTTT

cdr3_length: 12
d_call: TRBD1
j_call: TRBJ1-1
clone_size: NA
v_call: TRBV29-1
cdr3_aa: CSVGQVNTEAFF
cdr3_nt: TGCAGCGTGGGACAGGTGAACACTGAAGCTTTCTTT

cdr3_length: 16
d_call: NA
j_call: TRBJ2-7
clone_size: NA
v_call: TRBV21-1
cdr3_aa: CASSKSPGQGAIEQYF
cdr3_nt: TGTGCCAGCAGCAAATCCCCGGGACAGGGGGCAATCGAGCAGTACTTC

cdr3_length: 12
d_call: NA
j_call: TRBJ2-5
clone_size: NA
v_call: TRBV5-6
cdr3_aa: CASSLRRETQYF
cdr3_nt: TGTGCCAGCAGCTTGCGGAGGGAGACCCAGTACTTC

cdr3_length: 14
d_call: TRBD1
j_call: TRBJ1-6
clone_size: few
v_call: TRBV6-5
cdr3_aa: CASSYAGQDSPLHF
cdr3_nt: TGTGCCAGCAGTTACGCTGGACAGGATTCACCCCTCCACTTT

cdr3_length: 14
d_call: NA
j_call: TRBJ2-2
clone_size: NA
v_call: TRBV30
cdr3_aa: CAWSSGRNTGELFF
cdr3_nt: TGTGCCTGGAGTTCGGGGAGGAACACCGGGGAGCTGTTTTTT

cdr3_length: 14
d_call: NA
j_call: TRBJ1-1
clone_size: NA
v_call: TRBV28
cdr3_aa: CASSWGGGNTEAFF
cdr3_nt: TGTGCCAGCAGCTGGGGGGGTGGGAATACTGAAGCTTTCTTT

cdr3_length: 14
d_call: NA
j_call: TRBJ1-1
clone_size: NA
v_call: TRBV5-3
cdr3_aa: CARSLADMNTEAFF
cdr3_nt: TGTGCCAGAAGCTTGGCCGACATGAACACTGAAGCTTTCTTT

cdr3_length: 16
d_call: TRBD1
j_call: TRBJ1-1
clone_size: NA
v_call: TRBV4-3
cdr3_aa: CASSRLGQGKSAEAFF
cdr3_nt: TGCGCCAGCAGCCGCCTGGGACAGGGGAAGTCGGCTGAAGCTTTCTTT

cdr3_length: 13
d_call: NA
j_call: TRBJ2-1
clone_size: NA
v_call: TRBV7-6
cdr3_aa: CASSFSLRDEQFF
cdr3_nt: TGTGCCAGCAGCTTTTCCCTTCGAGATGAGCAGTTCTTC

cdr3_length: 15
d_call: TRBD1
j_call: TRBJ2-3
clone_size: NA
v_call: TRBV7-9
cdr3_aa: CASSTYITGGLTQYF
cdr3_nt: TGTGCCAGCAGCACTTATATCACAGGGGGGTTAACGCAGTATTTT

cdr3_length: 16
d_call: NA
j_call: TRBJ1-1
clone_size: NA
v_call: TRBV10-3
cdr3_aa: CAISEKLGQRGTEAFF
cdr3_nt: TGTGCCATCAGTGAGAAGTTGGGACAAAGGGGCACTGAAGCTTTCTTT

cdr3_length: 14
d_call: NA
j_call: TRBJ1-2
clone_size: NA
v_call: TRBV2
cdr3_aa: CASSRGTVNYGYTF
cdr3_nt: TGTGCCAGCAGCCGCGGGACGGTAAACTATGGCTACACCTTC

cdr3_length: 14
d_call: NA
j_call: TRBJ2-3
clone_size: NA
v_call: TRBV30
cdr3_aa: CAWSWRLGADTQYF
cdr3_nt: TGTGCCTGGAGTTGGAGACTAGGGGCAGATACGCAGTATTTT

cdr3_length: 11
d_call: NA
j_call: TRBJ2-7
clone_size: NA
v_call: TRBV2
cdr3_aa: CAARDSGEQYF
cdr3_nt: TGTGCCGCTAGGGATTCGGGGGAGCAGTACTTC

cdr3_length: 14
d_call: NA
j_call: TRBJ1-2
clone_size: NA
v_call: TRBV6-5
cdr3_aa: CASSYSSASYGYTF
cdr3_nt: TGTGCCAGCAGTTACTCGAGTGCATCCTATGGCTACACCTTC

cdr3_length: 13
d_call: TRBD1
j_call: TRBJ2-1
clone_size: NA
v_call: TRBV19
cdr3_aa: CARTRGIYNEQFF
cdr3_nt: TGTGCCAGAACCAGGGGGATTTACAATGAGCAGTTCTTC

cdr3_length: 15
d_call: TRBD1
j_call: TRBJ1-6
clone_size: few
v_call: TRBV2
cdr3_aa: CASRAGQGWNSPLHF
cdr3_nt: TGTGCCAGCAGGGCGGGACAGGGTTGGAATTCACCCCTCCACTTT

cdr3_length: 16
d_call: TRBD2
j_call: TRBJ2-1
clone_size: NA
v_call: TRBV15
cdr3_aa: CATSGSPGLVNNEQFF
cdr3_nt: TGTGCCACCAGCGGTAGTCCGGGACTAGTAAACAATGAGCAGTTCTTC

cdr3_length: 12
d_call: NA
j_call: TRBJ2-5
clone_size: NA
v_call: TRBV7-9
cdr3_aa: CASSLRGETQYF
cdr3_nt: TGTGCCAGCAGCTTAAGGGGGGAGACCCAGTACTTC

cdr3_length: 13
d_call: NA
j_call: TRBJ2-1
clone_size: NA
v_call: TRBV25-1
cdr3_aa: CASSDGRGNEQFF
cdr3_nt: TGTGCCAGCAGTGACGGGAGAGGCAATGAGCAGTTCTTC

cdr3_length: 15
d_call: NA
j_call: TRBJ1-1
clone_size: once
v_call: TRBV13
cdr3_aa: CASSWRGEGDTEAFF
cdr3_nt: TGTGCCAGCAGCTGGAGAGGGGAGGGGGACACTGAAGCTTTCTTT